Sequencing of this T cell receptor (beta chain) was carried out in a study of shared clonotypes between healthy human individuals. Background on the study: Three plates each covered CD4 naive and memory; CD8 naive two, CD8 memory one. Findings of the study overall: In general, naive subsets displayed greater estimated richness than memory subsets did.

A remark on this clone: Its specificity is not known.

The CDR3 sequence is 14 residues long. Germline CDR1 is SGHRS and CDR2 is YFSETQ. V shed 2 bases and J 1 base; nucleotides not matched to a gene: 3. Source study methods: Filtering differed since immunoSEQ provided only junctions, with no quality scores. The data were produced by immunoSEQ multiplex PCR, yet TCRdb's version contains in-frame clones alone and is incomplete. Clone size and V and J calls were adopted from that table, with D and trimming inferred from the DNA. The table has 600,000 to 750,000 clones, around 72% seen once. The receptor was isolated from a woman aged 30 to 39 in good health. The sequenced sample was memory CD4+ T cells sorted from blood. Subset in this sample: CD45RA-negative fraction. The chain recombines TRBV5-1 with TRBJ2-7; 7 bases align to TRBD2. The CDR3 bases are TGCGCCAGCAGCTTTGCTAGCGGATCCTACGAGCAGTACTTC. This sequence encodes CASSFASGSYEQYF. Full variable domain (rest looked up from reference TRBV5-1 and TRBJ2-7): KAGVTQTPRYLIKTRGQQVTLSCSPISGHRSVSWYQQTPGQGLQFLFEYFSETQRNKGNFPGRFSGRQFSNSRSEMNVSTLELGDSALYLCASSFASGSYEQYFGPGTRLTVT.